Included here is one T cell receptor beta chain sequence, with context. Its antigen target is currently unknown. The record has no base qualities; no much larger clone is one base away. For sequencing of the TCRbeta CDR3 region, genomic DNA was extracted from the sorted cells. TCRbeta CDR3 regions were sequenced using the immunoSEQ Assay. TCRdb retrieved this table from immuneACCESS and kept in-frame rearrangements only. Not all clones are present; in checked studies, unresolved V genes account for under half, and no reason is known for the remainder. This sample holds 100,000 to 150,000 clones; 80% to 95% were observed only once. The leading ten clones occupy roughly 0.85% of the sample. The source of the sample is a study of OX40 agonist ivuxolimab in advanced cancers. Regarding the research as a whole: Ivuxolimab, which targeted the costimulatory receptor OX40 (CD134), was an agonistic, fully human IgG2 monoclonal antibody. Intravenous ivuxolimab was administered to patients every 2 weeks at six dose levels: 0.01, 0.1, 0.3, 1.5, 3 and 10 mg/kg. Among the roughly 50 dose-escalation patients, some 20 had hepatocellular carcinoma, around 15 melanoma, 9 renal cell carcinoma and 9 head and neck cancer. The dose-escalation cohort was 80% to 90% male with a mean age of approximately 60 years, ranging from roughly 20 to 80. Prior anti-PD-1, anti-PD-L1 or anti-CTLA-4 therapy was permitted, and checkpoint inhibitors had been received by around 40% of dose-escalation patients. Partial responses were achieved by three dose-escalation patients, of whom one had hepatocellular carcinoma and two had cutaneous melanoma. Peripheral TCRbeta sequencing was intended to test whether TCR sequence diversity was altered and clonal T-cell expansion was caused by ivuxolimab. The paper reports the monotherapy dose-escalation portion (N ≈ 52 patients) of the phase I ivuxolimab trial. Points the paper makes about the study in general: Low levels of normalized T-cell clonal expansion were also shown by some nonresponding patients. At doses of 0.1 to 3.0 mg/kg, clonal expansion of both CD4+ and CD8+ T cells in blood was seen between baseline and week 6. Partial responders in the 0.1-3.0 mg/kg groups had among the lowest normalized peripheral clonal expansion, especially among CD8+ T cells. Which antigens the clonally expanded peripheral T cells were specific for was not determined. On average, CD8+ T cells showed more expanded clones than CD4+ T cells after ivuxolimab.

The trial excluded patients who had a history of autoimmune disease or were on systemic immunosuppression. In every dose cohort, peripheral blood was drawn for TCR sequencing at baseline, cycle 4 day 1, and cycle 7 day 1. The samples were taken from a phase I, first-in-human, multicenter, open-label dose-escalation trial of ivuxolimab. The trial enrolled adults with locally advanced or metastatic head and neck squamous cell, hepatocellular, melanoma or renal cell carcinoma. CD4+ and CD8+ T cells were sorted separately from peripheral blood before TCR sequencing. CDR1 SGHTA and CDR2 FQGNSA are derived from the germline V gene. V is trimmed back by 5 bases and J by 12 bases, and the junction contains 8 bases that no gene match accounts for. CDR3 length: 13 amino acids, cysteine to phenylalanine. Solely the CDR3 DNA is kept, with 39 bases framed from the first base.

This TCR derives from an adult with an advanced solid tumor such as melanoma, head and neck, liver or kidney cancer. The sequencing used CD4+ or CD8+ T cells sorted from blood, collected in a trial of the OX40 agonist ivuxolimab. The chain employs TRBV7-2 and TRBJ1-2, with 11 bases aligning to TRBD1. The sequenced DNA: TGTGCCAGCAGCCCGGCCGGGACAGGGGGTAACACCTTC. This codes for CASSPAGTGGNTF. The reference TRBV7-2 and TRBJ1-2 proteins fill in what lies around the CDR3, so the full variable domain reads GAGVSQSPSNKVTEKGKDVELRCDPISGHTALYWYRQSLGQGLEFLIYFQGNSAPDKSGLPSDRFSAERTGGSVSTLTIQRTQQEDSAVYLCASSPAGTGGNTFGSGTRLTVV.